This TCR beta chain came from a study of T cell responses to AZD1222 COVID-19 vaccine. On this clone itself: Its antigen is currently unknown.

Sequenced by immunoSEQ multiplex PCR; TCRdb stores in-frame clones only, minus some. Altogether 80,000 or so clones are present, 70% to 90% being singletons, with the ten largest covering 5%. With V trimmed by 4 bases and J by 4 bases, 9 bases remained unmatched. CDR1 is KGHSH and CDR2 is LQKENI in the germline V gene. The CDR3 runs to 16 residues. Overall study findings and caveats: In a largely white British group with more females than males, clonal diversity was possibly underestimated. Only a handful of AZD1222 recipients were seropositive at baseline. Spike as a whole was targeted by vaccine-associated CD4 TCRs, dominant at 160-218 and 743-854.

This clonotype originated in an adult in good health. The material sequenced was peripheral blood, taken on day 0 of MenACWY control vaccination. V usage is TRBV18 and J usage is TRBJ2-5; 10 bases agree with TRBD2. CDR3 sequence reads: CASSLPAGGPGETQYF. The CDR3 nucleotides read TGTGCCAGCTCACTGCCAGCGGGGGGGCCGGGAGAGACCCAGTACTTC.